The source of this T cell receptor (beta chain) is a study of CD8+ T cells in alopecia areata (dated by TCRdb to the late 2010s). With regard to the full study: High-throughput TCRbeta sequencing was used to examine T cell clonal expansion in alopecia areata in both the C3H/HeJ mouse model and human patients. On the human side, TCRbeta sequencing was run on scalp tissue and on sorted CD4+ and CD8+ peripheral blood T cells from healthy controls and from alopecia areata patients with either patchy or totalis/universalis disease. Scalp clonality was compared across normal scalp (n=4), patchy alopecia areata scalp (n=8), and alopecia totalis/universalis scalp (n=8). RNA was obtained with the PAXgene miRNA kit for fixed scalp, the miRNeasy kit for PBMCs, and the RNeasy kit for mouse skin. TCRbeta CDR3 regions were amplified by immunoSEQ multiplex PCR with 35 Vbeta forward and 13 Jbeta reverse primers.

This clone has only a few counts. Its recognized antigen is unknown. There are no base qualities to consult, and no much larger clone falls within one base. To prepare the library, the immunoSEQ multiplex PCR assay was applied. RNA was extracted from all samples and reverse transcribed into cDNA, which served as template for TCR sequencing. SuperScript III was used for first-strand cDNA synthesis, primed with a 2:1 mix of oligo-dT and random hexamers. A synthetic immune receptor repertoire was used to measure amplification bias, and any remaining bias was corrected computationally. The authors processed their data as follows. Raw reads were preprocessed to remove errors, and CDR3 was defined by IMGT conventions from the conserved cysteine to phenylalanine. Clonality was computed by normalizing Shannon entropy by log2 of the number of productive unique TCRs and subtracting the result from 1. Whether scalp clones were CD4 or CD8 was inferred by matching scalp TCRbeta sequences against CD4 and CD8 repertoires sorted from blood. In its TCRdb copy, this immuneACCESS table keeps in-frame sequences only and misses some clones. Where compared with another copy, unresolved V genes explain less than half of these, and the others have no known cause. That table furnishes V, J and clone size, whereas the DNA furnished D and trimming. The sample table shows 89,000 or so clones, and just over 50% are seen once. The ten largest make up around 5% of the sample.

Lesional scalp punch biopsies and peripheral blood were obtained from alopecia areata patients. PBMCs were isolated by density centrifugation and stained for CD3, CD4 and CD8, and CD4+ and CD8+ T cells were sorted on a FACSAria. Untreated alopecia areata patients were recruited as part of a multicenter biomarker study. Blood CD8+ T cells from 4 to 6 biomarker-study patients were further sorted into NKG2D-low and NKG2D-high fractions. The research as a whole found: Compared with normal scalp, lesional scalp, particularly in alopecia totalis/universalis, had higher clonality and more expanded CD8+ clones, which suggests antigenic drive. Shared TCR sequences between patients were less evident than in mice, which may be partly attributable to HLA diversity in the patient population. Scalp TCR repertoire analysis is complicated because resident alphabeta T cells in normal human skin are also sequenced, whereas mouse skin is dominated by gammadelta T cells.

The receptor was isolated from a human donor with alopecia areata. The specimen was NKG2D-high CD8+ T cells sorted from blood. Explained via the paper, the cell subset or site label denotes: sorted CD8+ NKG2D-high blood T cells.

Here the CDR3 is given as CASSPPEMAEAFF. The nucleotide sequence is given as TGTGCCAGCTCACCACCGGAGATGGCTGAAGCTTTCTTT. The sequence links TRBV18 to TRBJ1-1; no D segment can be confidently identified. V gives up 0 bases and J gives up 6 bases, and the segment between their germline ends measures 8 bases. The CDR3 numbers 13 residues from cysteine through phenylalanine. Solely the CDR3 DNA is kept, with 39 bases framed from the first base. Reading the germline V gene gives CDR1 KGHSH and CDR2 LQKENI.